One and the same sample provided the 6 T cell receptor beta chains below, sequenced in a study of shared clonotypes between healthy human individuals. Naive CD8 cells, CD45RO-negative and positively selected for CCR7, excluded terminally differentiated effector memory CD45RA+ cells. Sequencing used immunoSEQ multiplex PCR; TCRdb keeps in-frame clones, though not all of them. Of around 1,900,000 clones in the sample, about 93% are singletons; the top ten hold more than 1.5%. Sequencing was performed on naive CD8+ T cells from PBMCs. The receptors were sampled from a man aged 18-30 years in good health. Some clones in this sample may be carry-over from other donors' samples.

This chain joins TRBV4-1 and TRBJ2-2; D ambiguous. The CDR3 spans 17 residues. Between the trimmed V and J ends, which lost 0 bases and 2 bases, there was a span of 13 bases. The germline V gene encodes CDR1 MGHRA and CDR2 YSYEKL. The CDR3: CASSQDGQVRNTGELFF. The CDR3 DNA follows: TGCGCCAGCAGCCAAGATGGGCAGGTTAGAAACACCGGGGAGCTGTTTTTT.

Concerning this clone itself: Other nucleotide sequences in the sample specify the same CDR3. Written as DNA, the CDR3 is TGTGCCAGCAGTCCAACATTGAACACTGAAGCTTTCTTT. Protein sequence: CASSPTLNTEAFF. The V gene is TRBV28, the J gene TRBJ1-1; no firm D call. CDR3 length: 13 residues. CDR1 MDHEN and CDR2 SYDVKM come from the germline V gene. Trimming pared 5 bases from V and 0 bases from J, leaving 7 bases between. The variable domain in full, completed from reference TRBV28 and TRBJ1-1, reads DVKVTQSSRYLVKRTGEKVFLECVQDMDHENMFWYRQDPGLGLRLIYFSYDVKMKEKGDIPEGYSVSREKKERFSLILESASTNQTSMYLCASSPTLNTEAFFGQGTRLTVV.

This clone was counted once. The genes are TRBV7-9 and TRBJ2-3; no firm D call. Per germline, CDR1 SEHNR and CDR2 FQNEAQ (reference sequence). The CDR3 totals 15 residues. Deletions cut 2 bases from V and 1 base from J, with 10 bases between. CDR3 loop: CASSLTRARTDTQYF. The CDR3 DNA reads as TGTGCCAGCAGCTTAACAAGGGCCCGCACAGATACGCAGTATTTT.

The J gene is TRBJ2-1, the V gene TRBV6-5, with 11 bases lining up with TRBD2. V lost 6 bases to trimming and J lost 4 bases; unmatched junction nucleotides: 5. The CDR3 covers 15 residues. Germline V gene sequence: CDR1 MNHEY, CDR2 SVGAGI. The chain's CDR3 is CASSPSGRTYNEQFF. DNA for the CDR3: TGTGCCAGCAGCCCTAGCGGGAGGACATACAATGAGCAGTTCTTC.

The rearrangement links TRBV7-3 to TRBJ2-3; 7 bases match TRBD2. Trimming at V came to 8 bases and at J to 3 bases, leaving 8 bases not matched to a gene. The CDR3 is made up of 14 amino acids. Germline V CDR1 and CDR2: SGHTA, FQGTGA. As DNA, the CDR3 is TGTGCCAGCGGGAGGGCGGGAGTGACAGATACGCAGTATTTT. This codes for CASGRAGVTDTQYF.

A note on this clone: Other DNA sequences from this sample encode an identical CDR3 as well. The chain carries TRBV9 and TRBJ2-3, with TRBD2 as a possible D gene (5 bases). V lost 2 bases and J lost 0, with 10 bases in between. The CDR3 has 15 amino acids. In germline, CDR1 is SGDLS, CDR2 YYNGEE. The DNA for the CDR3 is TGTGCCAGCAGCGTGGGTAGCGCAAGCACAGATACGCAGTATTTT. Its protein product is CASSVGSASTDTQYF.